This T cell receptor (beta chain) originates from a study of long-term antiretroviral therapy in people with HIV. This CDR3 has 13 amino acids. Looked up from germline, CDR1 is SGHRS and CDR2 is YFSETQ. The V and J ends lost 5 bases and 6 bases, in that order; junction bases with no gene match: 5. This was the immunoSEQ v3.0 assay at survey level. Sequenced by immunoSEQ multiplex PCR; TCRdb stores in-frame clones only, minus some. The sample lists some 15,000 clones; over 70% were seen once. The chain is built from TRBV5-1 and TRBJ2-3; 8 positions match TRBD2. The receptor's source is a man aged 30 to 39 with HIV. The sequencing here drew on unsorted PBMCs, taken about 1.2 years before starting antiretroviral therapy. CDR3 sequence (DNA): TGCGCCAGCAGGGCGGGAGGCCCCGATACGCAGTATTTT. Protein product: CASRAGGPDTQYF.